This T cell receptor beta chain was obtained from a study of cytomegalovirus exposure and HLA in healthy donors. Findings of the study overall: Exclusion applied to some V segments, including TRBV6-2 and TRBV6-3, as they were indistinguishable. There were some public TCRs occurring in many donors, but most TCR sequences were rare. A likely sequencing artifact accounted for one observed cluster of highly shared sequence variants. It was taken for granted in presence/absence analyses that sequencing depth across donors was roughly uniform.

The CDR3 spans 16 residues. With 0 bases clipped from V and 7 bases from J, the junction kept 9 bases outside the gene matches. The germline V gene has CDR1 SGDLS and CDR2 YYNGEE. Notes on this clone: Its target is unknown.

PCR involved 60 Vbeta and 13 Jbeta primers. The data were produced by immunoSEQ multiplex PCR, yet TCRdb's version contains in-frame clones alone and is incomplete. This table holds over 150,000 clones, about 80% found once. The V gene is TRBV9, the J gene TRBJ1-2; 10 nucleotides match TRBD1. Sequenced input: PBMCs. The receptor's source is a woman between 45 and 60 years old in good health and CMV-seropositive. DNA of the CDR3: TGTGCCAGCAGCGTAGCCGGGACAGGGGTTGCCGGTGGCTACACCTTC. Translated: CASSVAGTGVAGGYTF.